These 9 T cell receptor beta chains were all obtained from the same sample, sequenced in a study of blood T cell repertoires in COVID-19. Profiling relied on immunoSEQ multiplex PCR, and the TCRdb table lists in-frame clones only, not all of them. The sample gives about 400,000 clones, roughly 86% of which show up once; 1.5% to 2% is in the top ten. What was sequenced was PBMCs or T cells enriched from blood (not recorded which). The receptor source for this set is a woman in her twenties or thirties who had recovered from COVID-19.

This sequence joins TRBV19 and TRBJ2-7; 8 nucleotides agree with TRBD1. The CDR3 runs to 17 residues. With 1 base clipped from V and 3 bases from J, the junction kept 11 bases outside the gene matches. The germline V gene encodes CDR1 LNHDA and CDR2 SQIVND (reference sequence). The CDR3 here is CASSIAMTGDGHYEQYF. CDR3 coding DNA: TGTGCCAGTAGTATAGCGATGACAGGGGATGGCCACTACGAGCAGTACTTC.

Worth noting for this clone: The identical CDR3 is also encoded by other nucleotide sequences in the sample. This chain uses TRBV18 with TRBJ2-1; 10 positions match TRBD1. The CDR3 contains 14 residues. The J segment lost 8 bases and the V segment lost 4 bases, leaving 5 bases of the junction unmatched. Germline CDR1 reads KGHSH; CDR2 reads LQKENI. CDR3 DNA: TGTGCCAGCTCACTGTCGGGGACAGGGGATGAGCAGTTCTTC. Amino acid sequence: CASSLSGTGDEQFF.

The rearrangement links TRBV7-8 to TRBJ1-1; D unresolved. The ends were cut back, 3 bases at V and 4 bases at J, with 9 bases in the middle. CDR1 and CDR2 (germline): SGHVS, FQNEAQ. The CDR3 length is 13 residues. CDR3 DNA sequence: TGTGCCAGCAGCTTTCAACAGAGCACTGAAGCTTTCTTT. Residues: CASSFQQSTEAFF.

This clone has only one observation. The chain carries TRBV9 and TRBJ2-3; D is possibly TRBD1 (6 bases). Germline lookup yields CDR1 SGDLS and CDR2 YYNGEE. There are 15 residues in the CDR3. V was pared by 2 bases and J by 2 bases, with 12 bases between. The CDR3 sequence: CASSVLGQTTDTQYF. CDR3 DNA sequence: TGTGCCAGCAGCGTGCTCGGACAGACCACAGATACGCAGTATTTT.

This chain connects TRBV28 to TRBJ2-5; the D gene is possibly TRBD2 (7 bases). The germline V and J ends were trimmed by 2 bases and 7 bases, with 14 bases remaining between them. This CDR3 contains 14 residues. CDR1 is MDHEN, CDR2 SYDVKM, per germline. Written as DNA, the CDR3 is TGTGCCAGCAGTTTAGGGGGGGCAAAGGGGACCCAGTACTTC. Residues: CASSLGGAKGTQYF.

CDR3 sequence reads: CASSPQTIYGYTF. DNA for the CDR3: TGTGCCAGCAGCCCACAGACCATTTATGGCTACACCTTC. The rearrangement uses TRBV12-3 or TRBV12-4 and TRBJ1-2, with D unresolved. Trimming shortened V by 6 bases and J by 5 bases, and 13 bases separated the two germline ends. The CDR3 covers 13 residues.

The V call is TRBV14, the J call TRBJ1-4; D not certain. V was trimmed by 4 bases and J by 11 bases, leaving 11 bases between them. Germline CDR1 reads SGHDN; CDR2 reads FVKESK. The CDR3 consists of 12 residues. The CDR3 region is CASSLVREKLFF. In nucleotides, the CDR3 is TGTGCCAGCAGCCTCGTCCGAGAGAAACTGTTTTTT.

The chain is built from TRBV2 and TRBJ2-7; 9 nucleotides line up with TRBD2. CDR3 length: 14 amino acids. Germline CDR1 SNHLY, CDR2 FYNNEI. V lost 7 bases, J lost 2 bases, and 6 bases stayed unmatched. Written as DNA, the CDR3 is TGTGCCAGCACCCCCGCGGGAGGGACCTACGAGCAGTACTTC. Translation gives CASTPAGGTYEQYF.

The gene calls are TRBV7-8 and TRBJ1-1; 7 bases agree with TRBD1. CDR1 is SGHVS and CDR2 is FQNEAQ in the germline V gene. V lost 7 bases, J lost 4 bases, and 9 bases stayed unmatched. The CDR3 consists of 14 residues. CDR3 in DNA: TGTGCCAGCACCCAAGACAGGGTAATCACTGAAGCTTTCTTT. This encodes CASTQDRVITEAFF.